Listed here are 22 T cell receptor beta chains from one sample, sequenced in a study of T cells in tumors and immune-related adverse events. TCRdb keeps only in-frame clones here, not all; method: immunoSEQ multiplex PCR. The repertoire includes thousands of clones, roughly four fifths of them detected once, and roughly 20% sits in the top ten. This sample comprised skin tissue, obtained from a patient treated with anti-PD-1 therapy. These receptors originate from a female donor with metastatic renal cell carcinoma.

CDR3 amino acids: CAWGTGTSSTNEKLFF. For the CDR3, the DNA is TGTGCCTGGGGGACCGGGACTTCTTCAACTAATGAAAAACTGTTTTTT. The rearrangement joins TRBV30 to TRBJ1-4, with D possibly being TRBD1 (5 bases). The germline gives CDR1 GTSNPN, CDR2 SVGIG (reference sequence). The ends were cut back, 5 bases at V and 0 bases at J, with 16 bases in the middle. This CDR3 is 16 amino acids long.

This chain connects TRBV5-1 to TRBJ2-1, with no clear D. CDR1 and CDR2 (germline): SGHRS, YFSETQ. With 2 bases removed from V and 6 bases from J, the gap between germline ends came to 9 bases. This CDR3 contains 13 residues. The CDR3 loop is CASSFLASNEQFF. CDR3 sequence (DNA): TGCGCCAGCAGCTTTTTGGCAAGCAATGAGCAGTTCTTC. The full variable domain, its missing parts supplied by reference TRBV5-1 and TRBJ2-1, is KAGVTQTPRYLIKTRGQQVTLSCSPISGHRSVSWYQQTPGQGLQFLFEYFSETQRNKGNFPGRFSGRQFSNSRSEMNVSTLELGDSALYLCASSFLASNEQFFGPGTRLTVL.

This clone appeared once. V gene TRBV21-1 combines with J gene TRBJ1-5; TRBD1 is the table's D call, not checked against the DNA. TRBV21-1 is a documented pseudogene. This CDR3 has 16 residues. The CDR3 protein is CASSMQGPQVFQPQHF. The CDR3 bases are TGTGCCAGCAGCATGCAGGGTCCTCAGGTGTTTCAGCCCCAGCATTTT.

This clone was seen a few times. The V and J genes are TRBV10-2 and TRBJ2-7, with a weak D call TRBD1 (6 bases). Germline-derived CDR1 and CDR2 are WSHSY and SAAADI. The germline V and J ends were trimmed by 8 bases and 7 bases, with 24 bases remaining between them. The CDR3 runs to 15 residues. CDR3 region: CASLEGRGRTGEQYF. The CDR3 DNA reads as TGCGCCAGCCTAGAAGGACGGGGACGTACAGGGGAGCAGTACTTC.

This clone was seen a single time. This chain links TRBV5-1 with TRBJ2-7; 7 nucleotides agree with TRBD2. The CDR3 sequence is 16 residues long. In germline, CDR1 is SGHRS, CDR2 YFSETQ. J was trimmed by 2 bases and V by 1 base; bases with no gene match: 9. The CDR3 coding sequence is TGCGCCAGCAGCTTGTTCGGGACTACACAAACCTACGAGCAGTACTTC. This encodes CASSLFGTTQTYEQYF.

A few counts support this clone. The rearrangement joins TRBV7-2 to TRBJ1-3; D gene ambiguous. V was shortened by 5 bases and J by 4 bases, with 21 bases between the two germline ends. The CDR3 sequence is 17 residues long. Germline V gene data show CDR1 as SGHTA and CDR2 as FQGNSA. The CDR3 DNA reads as TGTGCCAGCAGCCCCTTCCGACACGCTGGTTTGGGAAACACCATATATTTT. This gives the protein CASSPFRHAGLGNTIYF.

The chain employs TRBV10-3 and TRBJ2-5; TRBD2 matches at 7 bases. Germline loops: CDR1 ENHRY, CDR2 SYGVKD. The length of the CDR3 is 16 residues. V shed 2 bases and J 3 bases; nucleotides not matched to a gene: 9. The CDR3 DNA follows: TGTGCCATCAGTGAGATACTCGGCGGGGGAGAAGAGACCCAGTACTTC. Its protein is CAISEILGGGEETQYF.

The CDR3 loop reads CASSWGGLASYEQYF. The DNA for the CDR3 is TGTGCCAGCAGCTGGGGGGGACTAGCATCCTACGAGCAGTACTTC. This chain uses TRBV5-5 with TRBJ2-7, with 9 bases matching TRBD2. Germline V gene sequence: CDR1 SGHKS, CDR2 YYEKEE (reference sequence). Losses at the gene ends were 3 bases for V and 1 base for J; bases not matched to a gene: 5. The CDR3 contains 15 residues.

CDR3 nucleotide sequence: TGTGCCAGCAGCTCATGGCAGGGACGGGAGACCCAGTACTTC. Its protein is CASSSWQGRETQYF. The V call is TRBV11-3, the J call TRBJ2-5; D assignment may be TRBD1 or TRBD2 (5 bases each). CDR3 length: 14 amino acids. Trimming pared 4 bases from V and 5 bases from J, leaving 14 bases between. Per germline, CDR1 SGHNT and CDR2 YENEEA.

The J gene is TRBJ2-1, the V gene TRBV7-2, with TRBD2 matching 10 bases. The germline gives CDR1 SGHTA, CDR2 FQGNSA. CDR3 length: 16 residues. With V trimmed by 2 bases and J by 4 bases, 5 bases remained unmatched. The CDR3 DNA follows: TGTGCCAGCAGCTTATTTTCTAGCGGGGGTTACAATGAGCAGTTCTTC. Translated: CASSLFSSGGYNEQFF.

The chain recombines TRBV4-2 with TRBJ1-6; D remains unclear. Trimming took off 2 bases at V and 6 bases at J, with 5 bases between the two ends. The CDR3 spans 13 residues. Germline V gene lookup returns CDR1 LGHNA and CDR2 YNFKEQ. The CDR3 sequence is CASSQTRNSPLHF. CDR3 nucleotides: TGTGCCAGCAGCCAAACCCGTAATTCACCCCTCCACTTT.

The chain carries TRBV6-1 and TRBJ2-1; 8 bases are shared with TRBD2. Germline CDR1 reads MNHNS; CDR2 reads SASEGT. After removal of 6 bases from V and 7 bases from J, the junction contained 8 bases not matched to a gene. CDR3 size: 14 residues. CDR3 nucleotide sequence: TGTGCCAGCAGAATCAGCGGGAGAAGGAATGAGCAGTTCTTC. Protein: CASRISGRRNEQFF.

The chain has TRBV6-5 and TRBJ1-6; D possibly corresponds to TRBD1 (5 bases). The V end was cut by 8 bases, the J end by 3 bases, with 11 bases between. CDR1 MNHEY and CDR2 SVGAGI come from the germline V gene. The CDR3 is 14 residues long. The CDR3 loop is CASSTGLYNSPLHF. In DNA, the CDR3 is TGTGCCAGCTCTACAGGACTCTATAATTCACCCCTCCACTTT.

There are a few counts of this clone. The junction does not match germline at one end; this may be a read error. This chain joins TRBV7-2 and TRBJ2-7; weak D call: TRBD1 (6 bases). Germline values: CDR1 SGHTA, CDR2 FQGNSA. This CDR3 has 14 amino acids. In DNA, the CDR3 is TGTGCCAGCAGTTTAGAGACAGGCAACTACGAGCAGTACTTC. Translating gives CASSLETGNYEQYF.

The chain uses TRBV6-1 and TRBJ2-7; D not certain. The CDR3 is 12 amino acids. The germline V and J ends were trimmed by 6 bases and 3 bases, with 9 bases remaining between them. Per the germline V gene, CDR1 is MNHNS and CDR2 is SASEGT. The CDR3 is CASRSHLYEQYF. DNA of the CDR3: TGTGCCAGCAGGTCCCACCTCTACGAGCAGTACTTC.

The genes are TRBV23-1 and TRBJ2-3; D may correspond to TRBD1 or TRBD2 (5 bases each). TRBV23-1 is identified as an open reading frame with a role that is uncertain. Trimming pared 2 bases from V and 2 bases from J, leaving 11 bases between. The CDR3 spans 15 residues. The CDR3 loop is CASSQVGDPTDTQYF. CDR3 coding DNA: TGCGCCAGCAGTCAAGTGGGGGACCCCACAGATACGCAGTATTTT.

The chain carries TRBV11-3 and TRBJ2-5; 11 nucleotides line up with TRBD2. J gave up 2 bases and V 3 bases, and 11 bases lay outside the gene matches. The germline V gene has CDR1 SGHNT and CDR2 YENEEA. The CDR3 consists of 18 residues. The CDR3 loop reads CASSFVRGLAGIQETQYF. As DNA, the CDR3 is TGTGCCAGCAGCTTTGTTAGAGGACTAGCGGGTATACAAGAGACCCAGTACTTC.

The CDR3 DNA follows: TGTGCCAGCGTGATGGATCAGTCCTACGAGCAGTACTTC. This gives the protein CASVMDQSYEQYF. The V call is TRBV5-5, the J call TRBJ2-7; no definite D call. Germline loops: CDR1 SGHKS, CDR2 YYEKEE (reference sequence). This CDR3 region has 13 residues. V gave up 7 bases and J gave up 1 base, with 12 bases separating them.

The chain uses TRBV27 and TRBJ1-2, with 8 bases fitting TRBD1. CDR1 and CDR2 from the germline V gene are MNHEY and SMNVEV (reference sequence). This CDR3 has 14 residues. V shed 2 bases, J shed 7 bases, and the junction held 6 bases outside the gene matches. This CDR3 reads CASSLRTGYSGYTF. In DNA form, the CDR3 reads TGTGCCAGCAGTTTACGGACAGGGTATAGTGGCTACACCTTC.

V and J are TRBV6-5 and TRBJ2-7; D is uncertain. Trimming shortened V by 0 bases and J by 2 bases, and 11 bases separated the two germline ends. The germline V gene encodes CDR1 MNHEY and CDR2 SVGAGI. The CDR3 is made up of 15 amino acids. The CDR3 DNA sequence: TGTGCCAGCAGTTACTCGATCTACCGTACCTACGAGCAGTACTTC. Encoded protein: CASSYSIYRTYEQYF.

The V call is TRBV7-2, the J call TRBJ2-4; D is ambiguous. Germline CDR1 reads SGHTA; CDR2 reads FQGNSA. The CDR3 covers 14 residues. Trimming took off 1 base at V and 3 bases at J, with 7 bases between the two ends. CDR3 in DNA: TGTGCCAGCAGCTTAGTAGGGTTCAAAAACATTCAGTACTTC. Protein: CASSLVGFKNIQYF.

The J gene is TRBJ1-1, the V gene TRBV6-6, with 7 bases identical to TRBD1. This CDR3 is built from 13 residues. Germline V gene data show CDR1 as MNHNY and CDR2 as SVGAGI (reference sequence). The V gene end was trimmed by 7 bases and the J gene end by 4 bases; junction bases not matched to a gene: 6. CDR3 in amino acids: CASTQGEGTEAFF. The CDR3 coding sequence is TGTGCCAGCACCCAGGGGGAGGGCACTGAAGCTTTCTTT.